A single T cell receptor (beta chain) is shown here with its context. The antigen is unknown. The V gene end was trimmed by 7 bases and the J gene end by 2 bases; junction bases not matched to a gene: 12. This CDR3 is built from 16 residues. Germline CDR1 is MDHEN and CDR2 is SYDVKM. These data are taken from a study of cytomegalovirus exposure and HLA in healthy donors. General study points: Subsequent analysis showed first-cohort TCR clusters tending to co-occur in roughly 130 validation repertoires. For cytomegalovirus status, the classifier reportedly gave diagnoses with high specificity and sensitivity. Many donors shared some public TCRs, even though most TCR sequences were rare.

TCRdb keeps only in-frame clones here, not all; method: immunoSEQ multiplex PCR. This sample carries approximately 88,000 clones, roughly 80% of them seen once, and the ten largest clones take roughly 12%. V is TRBV28 and J is TRBJ1-1, with 8 bases matching TRBD1. The sequencing sample was made of PBMCs. The clonotype comes from a woman between 18 and 29 years old in good health and CMV-seropositive. The CDR3: CASTSRTGSGNTEAFF. The CDR3 nucleotides read TGTGCCAGCACCTCCCGGACAGGGTCGGGAAACACTGAAGCTTTCTTT.